The text below deals with one T cell receptor beta chain. Both 60 Vbeta primers and 13 Jbeta primers went into the PCR. Here immunoSEQ multiplex PCR was the method, and the copy in TCRdb shows in-frame clones only, minus some. Found here are about 260,000 clones, 84% of them singletons; the top ten hold 2%. The sample originates from a study of cytomegalovirus exposure and HLA in healthy donors. Germline V gene lookup returns CDR1 LNHDA and CDR2 SQIVND (reference sequence). The CDR3 spans 15 residues. The ends were cut back, 2 bases at V and 7 bases at J, with 17 bases in the middle. The TCR originated in a woman in her 40s in good health and CMV-seropositive. V gene TRBV19 combines with J gene TRBJ1-2, with TRBD1 as a possible D gene (6 bases). Sequencing was performed on PBMCs. This chain's CDR3 is CASSISGQWVGGYTF. The CDR3 DNA follows: TGTGCCAGTAGTATATCGGGACAATGGGTTGGTGGCTACACCTTC.